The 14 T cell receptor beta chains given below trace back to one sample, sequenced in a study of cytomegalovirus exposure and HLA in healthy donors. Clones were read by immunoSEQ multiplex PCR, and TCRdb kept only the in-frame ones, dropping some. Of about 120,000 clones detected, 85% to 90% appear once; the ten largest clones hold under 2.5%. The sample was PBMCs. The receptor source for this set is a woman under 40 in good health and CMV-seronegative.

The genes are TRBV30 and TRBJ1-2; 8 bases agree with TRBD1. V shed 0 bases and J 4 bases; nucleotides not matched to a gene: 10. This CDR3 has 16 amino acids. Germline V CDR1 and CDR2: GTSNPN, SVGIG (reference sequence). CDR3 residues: CAWSVSGRGQSYGYTF. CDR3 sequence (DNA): TGTGCCTGGAGTGTTAGTGGCAGGGGGCAGAGCTATGGCTACACCTTC. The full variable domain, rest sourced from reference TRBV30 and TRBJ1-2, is SQTIHQWPATLVQPVGSPLSLECTVEGTSNPNLYWYRQAAGRGLQLLFYSVGIGQISSEVPQNLSASRPQDRQFILSSKKLLLSDSGFYLCAWSVSGRGQSYGYTFGSGTRLTVV.

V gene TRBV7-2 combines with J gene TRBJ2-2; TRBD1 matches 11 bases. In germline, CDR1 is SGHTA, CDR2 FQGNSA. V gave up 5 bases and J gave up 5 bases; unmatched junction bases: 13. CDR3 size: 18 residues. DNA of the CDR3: TGTGCCAGCAGCCCGTATGGACCCGGGACAGGGGGAACCGGGGAGCTGTTTTTT. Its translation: CASSPYGPGTGGTGELFF.

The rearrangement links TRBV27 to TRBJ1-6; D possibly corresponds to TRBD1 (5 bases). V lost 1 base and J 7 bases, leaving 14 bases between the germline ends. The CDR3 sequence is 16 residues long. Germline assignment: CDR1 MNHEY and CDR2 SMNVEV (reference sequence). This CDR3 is CASSLFVGGGNSPLHF. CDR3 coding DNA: TGTGCCAGCAGTTTATTTGTCGGGGGTGGGAATTCACCCCTCCACTTT.

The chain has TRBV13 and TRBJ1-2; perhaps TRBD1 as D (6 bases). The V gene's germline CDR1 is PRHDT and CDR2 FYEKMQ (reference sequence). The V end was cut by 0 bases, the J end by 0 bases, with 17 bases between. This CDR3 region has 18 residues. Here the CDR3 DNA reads TGTGCCAGCAGCTTAGGGGGAGGGGGGGAGACCCCTAACTATGGCTACACCTTC. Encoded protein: CASSLGGGGETPNYGYTF.

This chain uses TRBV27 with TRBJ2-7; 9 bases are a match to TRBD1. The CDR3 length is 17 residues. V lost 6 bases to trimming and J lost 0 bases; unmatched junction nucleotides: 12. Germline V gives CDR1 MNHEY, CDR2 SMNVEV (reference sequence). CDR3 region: CASRETGGGLSSYEQYF. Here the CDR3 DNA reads TGTGCCAGCAGGGAGACAGGGGGGGGACTAAGCTCCTACGAGCAGTACTTC.

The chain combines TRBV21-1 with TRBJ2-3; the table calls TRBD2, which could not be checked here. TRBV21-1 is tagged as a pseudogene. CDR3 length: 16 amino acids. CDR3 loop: CASSHGGRGAGDTQYF. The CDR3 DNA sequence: TGTGCCAGCAGCCACGGGGGGCGGGGGGCTGGAGATACGCAGTATTTT.

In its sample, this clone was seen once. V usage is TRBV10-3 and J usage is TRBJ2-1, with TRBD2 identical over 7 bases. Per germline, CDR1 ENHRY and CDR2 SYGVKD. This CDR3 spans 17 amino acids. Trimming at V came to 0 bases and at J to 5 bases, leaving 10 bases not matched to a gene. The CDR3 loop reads CAISESPASGKNNEQFF. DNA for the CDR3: TGTGCCATCAGTGAGTCCCCCGCCAGCGGGAAGAACAATGAGCAGTTCTTC.

CDR3 protein: CASSKKEVGQTYNEQFF. The CDR3 nucleotides read TGTGCCAGCAGCAAAAAAGAGGTCGGACAGACGTACAATGAGCAGTTCTTC. The chain uses TRBV21-1 and TRBJ2-1; the DNA was not compared with TRBD1, the D call given in the table. TRBV21-1 is tagged as a pseudogene. The CDR3 runs to 17 residues.

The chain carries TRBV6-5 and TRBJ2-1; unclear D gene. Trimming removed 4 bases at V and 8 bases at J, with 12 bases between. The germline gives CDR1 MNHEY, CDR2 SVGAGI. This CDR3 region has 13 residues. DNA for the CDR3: TGTGCCAGCAGTTCGAGAGGTTTCCATGAGCAGTTCTTC. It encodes CASSSRGFHEQFF.

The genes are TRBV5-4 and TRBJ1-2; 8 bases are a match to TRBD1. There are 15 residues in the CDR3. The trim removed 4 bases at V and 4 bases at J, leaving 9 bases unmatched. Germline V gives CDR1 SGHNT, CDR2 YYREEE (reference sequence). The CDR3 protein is CASSHGQGQLYGYTF. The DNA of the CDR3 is TGTGCCAGCAGCCACGGACAGGGCCAACTCTATGGCTACACCTTC.

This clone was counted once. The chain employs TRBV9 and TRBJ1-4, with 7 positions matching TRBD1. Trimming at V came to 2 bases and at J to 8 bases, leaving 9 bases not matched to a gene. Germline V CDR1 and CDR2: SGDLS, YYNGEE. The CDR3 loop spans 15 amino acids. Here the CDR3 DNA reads TGTGCCAGCAGCGTTGCCGGGACAGTTGGAGAAAAACTGTTTTTT. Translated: CASSVAGTVGEKLFF.

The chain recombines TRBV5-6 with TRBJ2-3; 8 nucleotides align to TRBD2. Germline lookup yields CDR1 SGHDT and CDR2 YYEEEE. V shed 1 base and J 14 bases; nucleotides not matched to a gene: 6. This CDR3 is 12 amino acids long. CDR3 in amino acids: CASSLSAGGRYF. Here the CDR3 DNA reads TGTGCCAGCAGCTTGAGTGCGGGGGGTAGGTATTTT.

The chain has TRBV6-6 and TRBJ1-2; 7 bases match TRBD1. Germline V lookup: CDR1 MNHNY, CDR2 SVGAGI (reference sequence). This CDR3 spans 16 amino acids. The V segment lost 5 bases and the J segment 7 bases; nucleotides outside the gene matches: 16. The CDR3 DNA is TGTGCCAGCAGTCAACTTGCGACGGGACAGAGAGCTGGCTACACCTTC. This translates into CASSQLATGQRAGYTF.

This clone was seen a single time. As DNA, the CDR3 is TGTGCCAGCAGCTTACAGACAGGAAATAACTATGGCTACACCTTC. This translates into CASSLQTGNNYGYTF. The rearrangement joins TRBV7-8 to TRBJ1-2, with TRBD1 as a possible D gene (6 bases). Per germline, CDR1 SGHVS and CDR2 FQNEAQ. The V gene lost 2 bases and the J gene lost 1 base, with 11 bases spanning the gap. The CDR3 contains 15 residues.